This entry lists 9 T cell receptor beta chains sequenced from one sample in a study of blood T cells in healthy people across ages. With a J-beta primer mix and a sample-barcoded 5' primer, a second PCR ran 7 to 11 cycles. TCRdb re-analysed the 5' RACE reads in MiXCR, keeping a single row per CDR3 protein. The sample shows over a million distinct CDR3 sequences, about 23% of them seen only once. This sample also belongs to another study, concerning T cells of mothers and their children.

Sample: blood. Receptors originate from a girl aged 2 to 10 in good health.

The V call is TRBV7-9, the J call TRBJ2-7, with a possible D match to TRBD2 (6 bases). The J call is doubtful: the DNA matches TRBJ2-1 better. Germline assignment: CDR1 SEHNR and CDR2 FQNEAQ (reference sequence). CDR3 size: 15 residues. The CDR3 coding sequence is TGTGCCAGCAGCTACGGGACTCAAAGATCCAATGAGCAGTTCTTC. It yields the protein CASSYGTQRSNEQFF.

This clonotype was seen repeatedly, ten times or more. This sequence joins TRBV7-3 and TRBJ2-1; TRBD1 agrees at 8 bases. The trim removed 6 bases at V and 3 bases at J, leaving 4 bases unmatched. This CDR3 spans 14 amino acids. Germline V gives CDR1 SGHTA, CDR2 FQGTGA. Here the CDR3 reads CASSSGTGYNEQFF. DNA of the CDR3: TGTGCCAGCAGTTCCGGGACAGGCTACAATGAGCAGTTCTTC.

The chain recombines TRBV20-1 with TRBJ2-1; no clear D. Deletions cut 3 bases from V and 0 bases from J, with 9 bases between. This CDR3 is built from 14 residues. CDR1 and CDR2 from the germline V gene are DFQATT and SNEGSKA (reference sequence). CDR3 protein: CSARMMSSYNEQFF. For the CDR3, the DNA is TGCAGTGCTAGGATGATGAGCTCCTACAATGAGCAGTTCTTC.

The genes are TRBV6-2 or TRBV6-3 and TRBJ1-2; D is perhaps TRBD1 (6 bases). Germline CDR1 is MNHEY and CDR2 is SVGEGT. Trimming took 7 bases from V and 6 from J, leaving 15 bases between them. The CDR3 has 13 amino acids. The CDR3 DNA sequence: TGTGCCAGCACATCACAGGGTCGGGATGGCTACACCTTC. It yields the protein CASTSQGRDGYTF.

The chain has TRBV20-1 and TRBJ2-7; 10 nucleotides line up with TRBD2. CDR1 and CDR2 (germline): DFQATT, SNEGSKA (reference sequence). This CDR3 comprises 14 residues. The CDR3 DNA sequence: TGCGGGGGGACTAGCGACCTCTCTCCCTACGAGCAGTACTTC. Translating gives CGGTSDLSPYEQYF.

The chain links TRBV6-6 to TRBJ1-2; D call uncertain. Germline assignment: CDR1 MNHNY and CDR2 SVGAGI (reference sequence). The CDR3 has 14 amino acids. V was pared by 4 bases and J by 6 bases, with 15 bases between. The CDR3 DNA reads TGTGCCAGCAGTTTGGCGGGAACTGGGAATGGCTACACCTTC. This gives the protein CASSLAGTGNGYTF.

The chain employs TRBV15 and TRBJ1-4; D not resolved. The CDR3 extends over 15 amino acids. V gave up 6 bases and J gave up 6 bases, with 17 bases separating them. Germline V CDR1 and CDR2: LNHNV, YYDKDF (reference sequence). The CDR3 region has the DNA TGTGCCACCAGTACCCCCGGGCCCCGAGATGAAAAACTGTTTTTT. Protein product: CATSTPGPRDEKLFF. The variable domain in full, with the rest retrieved from reference TRBV15 and TRBJ1-4, is DAMVIQNPRYQVTQFGKPVTLSCSQTLNHNVMYWYQQKSSQAPKLLFHYYDKDFNNEADTPDNFQSRRPNTSFCFLDIRSPGLGDTAMYLCATSTPGPRDEKLFFGSGTQLSVL.

This clonotype has more than one count but fewer than ten. The V gene is TRBV20-1, the J gene TRBJ2-3, with 10 bases identical to TRBD2. V shed 5 bases and J 0 bases; nucleotides not matched to a gene: 5. The CDR3 sequence is 15 residues long. CDR1 and CDR2 from the germline V gene are DFQATT and SNEGSKA (reference sequence). The CDR3 protein is CSAPAGGSSTDTQYF. The CDR3 DNA sequence: TGCAGTGCTCCAGCGGGGGGGTCTAGCACAGATACGCAGTATTTT.

The chain joins TRBV7-2 to TRBJ2-2; tentatively, D is TRBD2 (6 bases). V was clipped by 7 bases and J by 3 bases, with 15 bases between them. The V gene's germline CDR1 is SGHTA and CDR2 FQGNSA. The CDR3 runs 15 residues. This CDR3 is CASMEGTSYTGELFF. In nucleotides, the CDR3 is TGTGCCAGCATGGAGGGGACTTCATACACCGGGGAGCTGTTTTTT. The whole variable domain, remainder taken from reference TRBV7-2 and TRBJ2-2, is GAGVSQSPSNKVTEKGKDVELRCDPISGHTALYWYRQSLGQGLEFLIYFQGNSAPDKSGLPSDRFSAERTGGSVSTLTIQRTQQEDSAVYLCASMEGTSYTGELFFGEGSRLTVL.